These 25 T cell receptor beta chains were all obtained from the same sample, sequenced in a study of blood T cell repertoires in COVID-19. Libraries were prepared by immunoSEQ multiplex PCR; TCRdb keeps only in-frame clonotypes and omits some of them. The table includes more than 150,000 clones, approximately 88% detected once. Sequencing was performed on peripheral blood. These receptors were obtained from a man between 18 and 29 years old with active or convalescent COVID-19.

This clone is medium-sized (0.01 to 0.1%). The V and J genes are TRBV5-6 and TRBJ1-5; TRBD1 agrees at 7 bases. The CDR3 sequence is 14 residues long. In germline, CDR1 is SGHDT, CDR2 YYEEEE. J gave up 2 bases and V 4 bases, and 3 bases lay outside the gene matches. CDR3 protein: CASSIGQGNQPQHF. The CDR3 region has the DNA TGTGCCAGCAGCATCGGACAGGGCAATCAGCCCCAGCATTTT. Variable domain in full (rest from reference TRBV5-6 and TRBJ1-5): DAGVTQSPTHLIKTRGQQVTLRCSPKSGHDTVSWYQQALGQGPQFIFQYYEEEERQRGNFPDRFSGHQFPNYSSELNVNALLLGDSALYLCASSIGQGNQPQHFGDGTRLSIL.

V and J are TRBV20-1 and TRBJ1-1, with 7 bases identical to TRBD1. The CDR3 loop spans 15 amino acids. Per germline, CDR1 DFQATT and CDR2 SNEGSKA (reference sequence). Losses at the gene ends were 6 bases for V and 5 bases for J; bases not matched to a gene: 15. CDR3: CSASSWAGGRTEAFF. CDR3 coding DNA: TGCAGTGCCAGTTCGTGGGCAGGGGGGAGGACTGAAGCTTTCTTT.

This clone was detected once. The V and J genes are TRBV28 and TRBJ1-1, with D uncertain. The CDR3 loop spans 15 amino acids. The germline V gene has CDR1 MDHEN and CDR2 SYDVKM. Trimming pared 6 bases from V and 1 base from J, leaving 15 bases between. DNA of the CDR3: TGTGCCAGCAGCCGAGGCGGGGAGCAGAACACTGAAGCTTTCTTT. It translates to CASSRGGEQNTEAFF.

The chain couples TRBV10-3 to TRBJ1-3; D is ambiguous. The CDR3 loop spans 15 amino acids. CDR1 and CDR2 (germline): ENHRY, SYGVKD. V shed 5 bases and J shed 0 bases, with 11 bases lying between them. The CDR3 is CAISKQQSSGNTIYF. The CDR3 DNA reads as TGTGCCATCAGTAAACAGCAGAGCTCTGGAAACACCATATATTTT.

This chain links TRBV18 with TRBJ2-7; 11 bases match TRBD1. The CDR3 is made up of 17 amino acids. Germline lookup yields CDR1 KGHSH and CDR2 LQKENI. The ends lost 5 bases at V and 2 bases at J; junction bases unmatched: 11. The CDR3 DNA is TGTGCCAGCTCAACTCGAAGGCCGGGACAGGGGGCCTACGAGCAGTACTTC. It codes for CASSTRRPGQGAYEQYF.

This clone came up a few times. The V call is TRBV28, the J call TRBJ2-7; TRBD1 aligns across 7 bases. This CDR3 spans 14 amino acids. Germline V gene data show CDR1 as MDHEN and CDR2 as SYDVKM. V shed 6 bases and J 1 base; nucleotides not matched to a gene: 6. CDR3 residues: CASRYRDSSYEQYF. As DNA, the CDR3 is TGTGCCAGCAGGTACCGGGACAGTTCCTACGAGCAGTACTTC.

V is TRBV18 and J is TRBJ2-3; no definite D call. The length of the CDR3 is 12 residues. Per germline, CDR1 KGHSH and CDR2 LQKENI. Between the trimmed V and J ends, which lost 5 bases and 4 bases, there was a span of 7 bases. The CDR3 here is CASSDSSDTQYF. CDR3 bases: TGTGCCAGCTCAGACTCTTCAGATACGCAGTATTTT.

This chain connects TRBV5-1 to TRBJ1-4; D is possibly TRBD1 (6 bases). The CDR3 has 14 amino acids. Trimming took off 6 bases at V and 7 bases at J, with 16 bases between the two ends. Germline CDR1 and CDR2: SGHRS and YFSETQ. The DNA of the CDR3 is TGCGCCAGCAAGGCAGGGGAAGGTCGTGAAAAACTGTTTTTT. Translating gives CASKAGEGREKLFF. Combining the CDR3 with reference TRBV5-1 and TRBJ1-4 gives the whole variable domain KAGVTQTPRYLIKTRGQQVTLSCSPISGHRSVSWYQQTPGQGLQFLFEYFSETQRNKGNFPGRFSGRQFSNSRSEMNVSTLELGDSALYLCASKAGEGREKLFFGSGTQLSVL.

The table lists this clone with a count of one. The rearrangement joins TRBV7-2 to TRBJ2-1; the match to TRBD2 covers 8 bases. Germline CDR1 SGHTA, CDR2 FQGNSA. The V segment lost 4 bases and the J segment 7 bases; nucleotides outside the gene matches: 6. This CDR3 comprises 14 residues. In DNA, the CDR3 is TGTGCCAGCAGCTCGCGGACTAGCAGGAATGAGCAGTTCTTC. Translation: CASSSRTSRNEQFF. Full variable domain (missing parts from reference TRBV7-2 and TRBJ2-1): GAGVSQSPSNKVTEKGKDVELRCDPISGHTALYWYRQSLGQGLEFLIYFQGNSAPDKSGLPSDRFSAERTGGSVSTLTIQRTQQEDSAVYLCASSSRTSRNEQFFGPGTRLTVL.

This clone has only one observation. This chain joins TRBV12-5 and TRBJ1-2; TRBD1 is a possible D gene (6 bases). The germline V and J ends were trimmed by 7 bases and 4 bases, with 13 bases remaining between them. The CDR3 extends over 13 amino acids. Germline V gene lookup returns CDR1 LGHNT and CDR2 FRNRAP. The CDR3 coding sequence is TGTGCTAGTGCCCTGGACAGTTTCTATGGCTACACCTTC. Translating it yields CASALDSFYGYTF.

This chain connects TRBV5-4 to TRBJ1-2, with 11 bases identical to TRBD1. The V segment lost 4 bases and the J segment 8 bases; nucleotides outside the gene matches: 7. Looked up from germline, CDR1 is SGHNT and CDR2 is YYREEE (reference sequence). This CDR3 spans 14 amino acids. CDR3 nucleotide sequence: TGTGCCAGCAGCCTAGGACAGGGGGCGGGAGGCTACACCTTC. Translation gives CASSLGQGAGGYTF.

The count of this clone is one. The rearrangement uses TRBV7-2 and TRBJ1-5; 7 nucleotides match TRBD1. This CDR3 region has 15 residues. V lost 2 bases, J lost 7 bases, and 8 bases stayed unmatched. Per the germline V gene, CDR1 is SGHTA and CDR2 is FQGNSA. The CDR3: CASSLSTGDRQPQHF. For the CDR3, the DNA is TGTGCCAGCAGCTTATCAACAGGGGATAGACAGCCCCAGCATTTT.

Only a few counts were recorded for this clone. The same CDR3 arises from other DNA sequences in this sample as well. V and J are TRBV18 and TRBJ1-2; D may be TRBD1 (5 bases). Deletions cut 3 bases from V and 4 bases from J, with 6 bases between. The CDR3 is made up of 12 amino acids. CDR1 KGHSH and CDR2 LQKENI come from the germline V gene. Here the CDR3 reads CASSPDSYGYTF. The CDR3, as DNA: TGTGCCAGCTCACCTGACAGCTATGGCTACACCTTC.

The chain recombines TRBV15 with TRBJ2-5, with unresolved D. This CDR3 has 16 amino acids. The germline V gene encodes CDR1 LNHNV and CDR2 YYDKDF (reference sequence). The V end lost 4 bases, the J end lost 5 bases, and 20 bases lay between the germline ends. The CDR3 coding sequence is TGTGCCACCAGCAAGTCTCTGACACCTGGGCAGGAGACCCAGTACTTC. As protein: CATSKSLTPGQETQYF.

The chain is built from TRBV10-3 and TRBJ1-5; D might be TRBD1 (6 bases). The CDR3 extends over 13 amino acids. V lost 9 bases, J lost 2 bases, and 11 bases lay in between. Germline V lookup: CDR1 ENHRY, CDR2 SYGVKD. The CDR3, as DNA: TGTGCCATAGGGAAGGGGGGCAATCAGCCCCAGCATTTT. This gives the protein CAIGKGGNQPQHF.

The genes are TRBV4-2 and TRBJ1-1; the D gene is possibly TRBD1 (5 bases). CDR3 length equals 13 residues. The germline CDR1 and CDR2 sequences are LGHNA and YNFKEQ. Trimming shortened V by 1 base and J by 4 bases, and 7 bases separated the two germline ends. CDR3 sequence (DNA): TGTGCCAGCAGCCAAGGGCAGGGCACTGAAGCTTTCTTT. Amino acid sequence: CASSQGQGTEAFF.

The chain carries TRBV2 and TRBJ1-2; 7 bases align to TRBD1. The CDR3 is 13 amino acids. Germline assignment: CDR1 SNHLY and CDR2 FYNNEI. The ends lost 6 bases at V and 6 bases at J; junction bases unmatched: 7. CDR3: CASRQDRPDGYTF. The CDR3 DNA sequence: TGTGCCAGCAGACAGGACAGGCCGGATGGCTACACCTTC. Full variable domain (outside the CDR3, taken from reference TRBV2 and TRBJ1-2): EPEVTQTPSHQVTQMGQEVILRCVPISNHLYFYWYRQILGQKVEFLVSFYNNEISEKSEIFDDQFSVERPDGSNFTLKIRSTKLEDSAMYFCASRQDRPDGYTFGSGTRLTVV.

This clone was seen only a few times. The gene calls are TRBV6-2 or TRBV6-3 and TRBJ2-5; 9 bases are a match to TRBD1. Germline CDR1 MNHEY, CDR2 SVGEGT. The CDR3 contains 16 residues. The ends lost 0 bases at V and 1 base at J; junction bases unmatched: 3. CDR3 nucleotides: TGTGCCAGCAGTTACTCGACGACAGGGGGCCAAGAGACCCAGTACTTC. Translated, it gives CASSYSTTGGQETQYF.

The sample holds a few counts of this clone. Other nucleotide sequences in the sample specify the same CDR3. The chain recombines TRBV11-2 with TRBJ1-1; D perhaps matches TRBD1 (6 bases). The CDR3 is made up of 13 amino acids. Between the trimmed V and J ends, which lost 4 bases and 5 bases, there was a span of 11 bases. The germline V gene encodes CDR1 SGHAT and CDR2 FQNNGV. CDR3 residues: CASSSGQQTEAFF. The CDR3 nucleotides are TGTGCCAGCAGCTCAGGACAGCAGACTGAAGCTTTCTTT.

The rearrangement uses TRBV18 and TRBJ2-5; possibly TRBD1 for D (5 bases). This CDR3 has 13 amino acids. V was clipped by 6 bases and J by 2 bases, with 10 bases between them. Germline CDR1 is KGHSH and CDR2 is LQKENI. The chain's CDR3 is CASSAGLQETQYF. CDR3 coding DNA: TGTGCCAGCTCGGCAGGGCTGCAAGAGACCCAGTACTTC.

The rearrangement links TRBV5-1 to TRBJ2-7; D is ambiguous. This CDR3 spans 14 amino acids. The V gene lost 0 bases and the J gene lost 0 bases, with 7 bases spanning the gap. CDR1 is SGHRS, CDR2 YFSETQ, per germline. The CDR3 loop reads CASSLAWSSYEQYF. CDR3 coding DNA: TGCGCCAGCAGCTTGGCATGGAGCTCCTACGAGCAGTACTTC.

A note on this clone: At the DNA level, this CDR3 is encoded by other sequences in the same sample as well. The chain has TRBV6-1 and TRBJ1-4, with 9 bases fitting TRBD1. Germline CDR1 reads MNHNS; CDR2 reads SASEGT. There are 14 residues in the CDR3. V lost 2 bases to trimming and J lost 5 bases; unmatched junction nucleotides: 0. This chain's CDR3 is CASSETGGNEKLFF. In DNA form, the CDR3 reads TGTGCCAGCAGTGAAACAGGGGGCAATGAAAAACTGTTTTTT.

The chain combines TRBV4-3 with TRBJ1-1, with TRBD1 matching over 10 bases. This CDR3 contains 18 residues. Trimming removed 0 bases from V and 2 bases from J; junction bases left unmatched: 9. Germline-derived CDR1 and CDR2 are LGHNA and YSLEER. The CDR3 spells CASSQDPGTGVDNTEAFF. CDR3 coding DNA: TGCGCCAGCAGCCAAGACCCCGGGACAGGGGTTGACAACACTGAAGCTTTCTTT.

The chain employs TRBV7-2 and TRBJ2-7; TRBD2 agrees at 7 bases. The CDR3 has 12 amino acids. The germline V gene has CDR1 SGHTA and CDR2 FQGNSA. Losses at the gene ends were 5 bases for V and 4 bases for J; bases not matched to a gene: 2. The CDR3 is CASSGGGYEQYF. The CDR3 DNA is TGTGCCAGCAGCGGGGGGGGATACGAGCAGTACTTC.

The genes are TRBV29-1 and TRBJ2-5; D not certain. This CDR3 is 13 amino acids long. Germline CDR1 and CDR2: SQVTM and ANQGSEA. V shed 5 bases and J shed 2 bases, with 12 bases lying between them. In nucleotides, the CDR3 is TGCAGCGTTCCAGCGACGGATCAAGAGACCCAGTACTTC. Its protein product is CSVPATDQETQYF.